The 17 T cell receptor beta chains given below trace back to one sample, sequenced in a study of regulatory T cells in long-lasting Graves disease. The sample's time point: newly diagnosed GD, antithyroid drugs for less than 3 months. Extracted RNA from PBMCs served as the source of the TCR library. Relying on iRepertoire HTBI primers and Arm-PCR of CDR3 regions, the team built TCR beta libraries. TCRdb processed the multiplex PCR reads anew with MiXCR; each CDR3 protein has one entry. The profile covers around 480,000 distinct CDR3 sequences, with 15% to 20% appearing a single time and around 25% taken by the ten largest. The sample also formed part of further work on T cells in Graves' hyperthyroidism and ophthalmopathy.

The sequenced sample was peripheral blood mononuclear cells (PBMCs), obtained at new diagnosis, from a patient treated with antithyroid drugs. Every receptor here comes from a woman aged 35-65 years with Graves disease.

This clonotype was seen at least ten times. The chain has TRBV6-5 and TRBJ2-7, with 8 nucleotides matching TRBD1. The CDR3 has 15 amino acids. V lost 4 bases to trimming and J lost 6 bases; unmatched junction nucleotides: 11. CDR1 and CDR2 (germline): MNHEY, SVGAGI. For the CDR3, the DNA is TGTGCCAGCAGTTTAATCCAGGGGGCGGAAACCGAGCAGTACTTC. It specifies CASSLIQGAETEQYF.

This clonotype was recorded many times. The chain employs TRBV3-1 and TRBJ2-1; no firm D call. The CDR3 is 15 residues long. V was shortened by 1 base and J by 1 base, with 8 bases between the two germline ends. Germline V lookup: CDR1 LGHDT, CDR2 YNNKEL (reference sequence). CDR3 coding DNA: TGTGCCAGCAGCCAAGTCACGGCTTCCTACAATGAGCAGTTCTTC. It translates to CASSQVTASYNEQFF.

J is TRBJ2-7 and V is TRBV27; D is possibly TRBD2 (6 bases). Trimming took off 7 bases at V and 1 base at J, with 11 bases between the two ends. The germline CDR1 and CDR2 sequences are MNHEY and SMNVEV (reference sequence). This CDR3 has 13 amino acids. This CDR3 is CASTKGRSYEQYF. CDR3 coding DNA: TGTGCCAGCACCAAAGGGAGGTCCTACGAGCAGTACTTC.

This sequence joins TRBV18 and TRBJ1-2; D remains ambiguous. This CDR3 contains 13 residues. CDR1 and CDR2 (germline): KGHSH, LQKENI. V lost 6 bases and J lost 3, with 11 bases in between. Here the CDR3 DNA reads TGTGCCAGCTCCCCAGACATGGACTATGGCTACACCTTC. Translated, it gives CASSPDMDYGYTF. The whole variable domain, filled in from reference TRBV18 and TRBJ1-2, reads NAGVMQNPRHLVRRRGQEARLRCSPMKGHSHVYWYRQLPEEGLKFMVYLQKENIIDESGMPKERFSAEFPKEGPSILRIQQVVRGDSAAYFCASSPDMDYGYTFGSGTRLTVV.

In its sample, this clonotype was seen many times. The rearrangement joins TRBV6-1 to TRBJ2-1, with 10 bases matching TRBD2. This CDR3 region has 15 residues. Trimming cost V 6 bases and J 4 bases; bases outside gene matches: 6. Germline V gene data show CDR1 as MNHNS and CDR2 as SASEGT. DNA of the CDR3: TGTGCCAGCAGACCACTAGCGGGGACATACAATGAGCAGTTCTTC. Its translation: CASRPLAGTYNEQFF.

The rearrangement links TRBV19 to TRBJ1-2, with 8 nucleotides matching TRBD1. This CDR3 has 13 amino acids. Germline CDR1 and CDR2: LNHDA and SQIVND (reference sequence). After removal of 10 bases from V and 8 bases from J, the junction contained 12 bases not matched to a gene. CDR3 sequence (DNA): TGTGCCACCGGACAGGGCCATCTTCGGGGCTACACCTTC. Its translation is CATGQGHLRGYTF.

This clonotype has a count of ten or more. The chain links TRBV6-1 to TRBJ1-5, with TRBD1 as a possible D gene (5 bases). The germline V and J ends were trimmed by 7 bases and 5 bases, with 15 bases remaining between them. CDR3 length: 14 amino acids. Germline CDR1 reads MNHNS; CDR2 reads SASEGT. The CDR3 DNA is TGTGCCAGCAATCCGGGGGGAAAACATCAGCCCCAGCATTTT. It translates to CASNPGGKHQPQHF.

The chain recombines TRBV5-1 with TRBJ2-3; TRBD2 is a possible D gene (5 bases). The germline V and J ends were trimmed by 2 bases and 2 bases, with 9 bases remaining between them. The germline V gene has CDR1 SGHRS and CDR2 YFSETQ. The CDR3 runs to 14 residues. CDR3 region: CASSLADNTDTQYF. For the CDR3, the DNA is TGCGCCAGCAGCTTAGCGGATAACACAGATACGCAGTATTTT.

This clonotype has just a few counts. The V and J genes are TRBV7-2 and TRBJ1-2; D may be TRBD1 (6 bases). Germline assignment: CDR1 SGHTA and CDR2 FQGNSA. The CDR3 extends over 16 amino acids. Trimming removed 5 bases from V and 7 bases from J, with 23 bases in between. Written as DNA, the CDR3 is TGTGCCAGCAGCCTCTCGACAGGCCAGGCGGGTCGTGGCTACACCTTC. Its translation is CASSLSTGQAGRGYTF.

This clonotype occurred many times. The V call is TRBV12-3 or TRBV12-4, the J call TRBJ1-1; D gene uncertain. The CDR3 covers 12 residues. Trimming took off 5 bases at V and 8 bases at J, with 12 bases between the two ends. CDR3 sequence (DNA): TGTGCCAGCAGTCAGACCCTTGGGGAAGCTTTCTTT. Encoded protein: CASSQTLGEAFF.

This rearrangement joins TRBV9 to TRBJ2-3; possibly TRBD1 for D (6 bases). CDR3 length: 16 amino acids. Germline CDR1 and CDR2: SGDLS and YYNGEE. V lost 1 base and J 0 bases, leaving 12 bases between the germline ends. CDR3 residues: CASSVTGLSSTDTQYF. The DNA of the CDR3 is TGTGCCAGCAGCGTAACAGGGCTTTCTAGCACAGATACGCAGTATTTT.

At least ten counts were recorded for this clonotype. The rearrangement uses TRBV6-1 and TRBJ2-1, with unresolved D. Germline assignment: CDR1 MNHNS and CDR2 SASEGT. Trimming pared 3 bases from V and 2 bases from J, leaving 11 bases between. The CDR3 runs 15 residues. The CDR3 sequence: CASSDTSPAYNEQFF. The CDR3 nucleotides are TGTGCCAGCAGTGACACTTCTCCAGCCTACAATGAGCAGTTCTTC.

A few counts support this clonotype. The rearrangement joins TRBV5-4 to TRBJ2-5, with a tentative D call TRBD1 (5 bases). Germline assignment: CDR1 SGHNT and CDR2 YYREEE (reference sequence). The V end was cut by 3 bases, the J end by 4 bases, with 10 bases between. This CDR3 has 13 amino acids. CDR3 region: CASSSWGGETQYF. CDR3 DNA: TGTGCCAGCAGCTCCTGGGGCGGAGAGACCCAGTACTTC.

The genes are TRBV18 and TRBJ2-7, with 10 bases that match TRBD2. V lost 3 bases to trimming and J lost 2 bases; unmatched junction nucleotides: 16. The CDR3 runs to 19 residues. Germline lookup yields CDR1 KGHSH and CDR2 LQKENI. CDR3 nucleotide sequence: TGTGCCAGCTCACCGACCTCCCTTTCTAGCGGGGGCGTTCCCTACGAGCAGTACTTC. It encodes CASSPTSLSSGGVPYEQYF.

The chain links TRBV7-9 to TRBJ1-1; D call uncertain. The V gene lost 5 bases and the J gene lost 0 bases, with 22 bases spanning the gap. CDR3 length equals 18 residues. Germline values: CDR1 SEHNR, CDR2 FQNEAQ (reference sequence). CDR3 coding DNA: TGTGCCAGCAGCCATATGACACCCGCTAAGGGCCTGAACACTGAAGCTTTCTTT. This codes for CASSHMTPAKGLNTEAFF. Looking up the rest from reference TRBV7-9 and TRBJ1-1 gives the full variable domain: DTGVSQNPRHKITKRGQNVTFRCDPISEHNRLYWYRQTLGQGPEFLTYFQNEAQLEKSRLLSDRFSAERPKGSFSTLEIQRTEQGDSAMYLCASSHMTPAKGLNTEAFFGQGTRLTVV.

About this clonotype: A read error may explain this, as a much larger clone is one base away. The rearrangement links TRBV28 to TRBJ2-5, with 11 bases identical to TRBD2. The CDR3 consists of 14 residues. The germline CDR1 and CDR2 sequences are MDHEN and SYDVKM. The CDR3: CVSSTSGGGETQYF. The CDR3 coding sequence is TGTGTCAGCAGTACTAGCGGGGGCGGAGAGACCCAGTACTTC.

This clonotype appeared many times. The CDR3: CASTMGRGTRAFF. CDR3 coding DNA: TGTGCCAGCACCATGGGAAGGGGAACGCGAGCTTTCTTT. This chain links TRBV6-1 with TRBJ1-1; D may be TRBD1 (5 bases). Trimming left V 7 bases short and J 10 bases short, with 19 bases between. Germline-derived CDR1 and CDR2 are MNHNS and SASEGT. The CDR3 has 13 amino acids.